One TCR beta chain is described in this entry. What it binds is not known. The PCR ran on 60 Vbeta and 13 Jbeta primers. Assay: immunoSEQ multiplex PCR; the TCRdb copy retains only in-frame clones and omits some. This table has some 180,000 clones, 85% appearing once. This entry is derived from a study of cytomegalovirus exposure and HLA in healthy donors. The germline gives CDR1 KGHSH, CDR2 LQKENI. The CDR3 covers 14 residues. The V gene end was trimmed by 6 bases and the J gene end by 2 bases; junction bases not matched to a gene: 5. General study results and limits: According to a later analysis, most TCR beta chains associated with CMV appeared HLA-restricted. A few CMV-associated chains proved CMV antigen-specific in vitro.

The receptor comes from a woman between 45 and 60 years old in good health and CMV-seronegative. What was sequenced was PBMCs. This sequence joins TRBV18 and TRBJ2-7; 9 bases map to TRBD2. The CDR3 DNA reads TGTGCCAGCTCCCCGCTAGCGGGAACCTACGAGCAGTACTTC. It yields the protein CASSPLAGTYEQYF.